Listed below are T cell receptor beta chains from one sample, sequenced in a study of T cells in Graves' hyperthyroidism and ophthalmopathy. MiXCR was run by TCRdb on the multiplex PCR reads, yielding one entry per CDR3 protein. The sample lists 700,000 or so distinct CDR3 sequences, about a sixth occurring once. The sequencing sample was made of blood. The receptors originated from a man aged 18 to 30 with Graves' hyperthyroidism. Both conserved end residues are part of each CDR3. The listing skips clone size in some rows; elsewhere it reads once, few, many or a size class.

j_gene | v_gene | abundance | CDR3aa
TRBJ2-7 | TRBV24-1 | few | CATEGPSSYEQYF
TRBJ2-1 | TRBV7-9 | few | CASSSVPGWLDNEQFF
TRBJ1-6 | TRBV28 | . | CASSETGEWSPLHF
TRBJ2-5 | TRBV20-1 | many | CSAREEHQETQYF
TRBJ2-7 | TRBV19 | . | CASSLRGRVNNTYEQYF
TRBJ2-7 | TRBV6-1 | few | CASSDVTPGIHEQYF
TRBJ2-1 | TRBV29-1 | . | CSVEGASGRTYNERFF
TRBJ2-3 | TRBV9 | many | CASSVSGSGTDTQYF
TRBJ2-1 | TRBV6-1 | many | CASSPFGSRTTYNEQFF
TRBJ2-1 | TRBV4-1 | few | CASSQTASSYNEQFF
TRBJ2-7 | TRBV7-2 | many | CASSSGTSLEQYF
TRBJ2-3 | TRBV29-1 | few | CSVVRLAGLTDTQYF
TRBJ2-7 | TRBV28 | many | CASRAGTAYEQYF
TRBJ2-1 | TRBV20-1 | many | CSARPSAYSYNEQFF
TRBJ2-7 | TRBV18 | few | CASSPGATSGRGSSYEQYF
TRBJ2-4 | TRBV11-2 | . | CASSLRWEAVNIQYF
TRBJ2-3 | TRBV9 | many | CASSEGITSDTQYF